The 2 T cell receptor beta chains presented below share a single source sample, sequenced in a study of T-cell memory formation after mild COVID-19. Each CDR3 protein is one row after TCRdb ran MiXCR on the 5' RACE reads. Of about 110,000 distinct CDR3 sequences listed, around 14% are singletons. Sequenced material: PBMCs or a T cell subset sorted from them (not recorded which). Receptors were obtained from a man aged 18 to 30 who had mild COVID-19 (a few samples of this study predate the infection). Cell type and time point are not known.

The genes are TRBV7-9 and TRBJ2-7, with a tentative D call TRBD2 (5 bases). Germline loops: CDR1 SEHNR, CDR2 FQNEAQ (reference sequence). The V end lost 11 bases, the J end lost 0 bases, and 11 bases lay between the germline ends. This CDR3 spans 12 amino acids. CDR3 region: CASGGGSYEQYF. The DNA of the CDR3 is TGTGCCTCCGGCGGAGGCTCCTACGAGCAGTACTTC.

The chain is built from TRBV11-3 and TRBJ2-7; 7 bases fit TRBD1. The germline V gene has CDR1 SGHNT and CDR2 YENEEA. V gave up 5 bases and J gave up 2 bases; unmatched junction bases: 9. This CDR3 spans 15 amino acids. The CDR3 is CASSHRRQGPYEQYF. CDR3 sequence (DNA): TGTGCCAGCAGCCATAGGAGACAGGGTCCCTACGAGCAGTACTTC.